This TCR beta chain was captured by sequencing in a study of Graves' ophthalmopathy and Graves' hyperthyroidism. RNA transcripts were the template, and TCR beta CDR3 regions were amplified from them. An opening RT-PCR round employed HTBI primers and preceded a second-round multiplex PCR. TCRdb recomputed calls from the multiplex PCR reads with MiXCR, one row per CDR3 protein. The sample lists 500,000 to 600,000 distinct CDR3 sequences; under 40% were seen once. The CDR3 totals 13 residues. The germline V gene encodes CDR1 MNHEY and CDR2 SVGAGI. V shed 6 bases and J 7 bases; nucleotides not matched to a gene: 3.

The receptor was isolated from an adult man with Graves' hyperthyroidism. The sequencing input was peripheral blood or thyroid tissue (not recorded which). This chain links TRBV6-5 with TRBJ2-2, with 9 bases lining up with TRBD1. DNA for the CDR3: TGTGCCAGCAGAGGACAGGGGAACGGGGAGCTGTTTTTT. Residues: CASRGQGNGELFF.